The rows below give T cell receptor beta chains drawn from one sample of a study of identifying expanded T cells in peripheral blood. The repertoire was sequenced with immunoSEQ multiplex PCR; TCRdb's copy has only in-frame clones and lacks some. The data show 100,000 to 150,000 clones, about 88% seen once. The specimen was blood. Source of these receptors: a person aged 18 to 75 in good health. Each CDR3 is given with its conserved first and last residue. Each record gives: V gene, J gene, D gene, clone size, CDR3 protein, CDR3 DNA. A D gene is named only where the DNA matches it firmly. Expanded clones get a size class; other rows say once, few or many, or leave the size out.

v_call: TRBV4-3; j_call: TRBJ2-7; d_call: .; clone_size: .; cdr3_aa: CASSQGSDEGSYEQYF; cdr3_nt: TGCGCCAGCAGCCAAGGCTCCGATGAGGGGTCCTACGAGCAGTACTTC
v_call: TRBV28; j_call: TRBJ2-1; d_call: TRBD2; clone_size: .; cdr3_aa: CASSLGASGSDEQFF; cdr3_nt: TGTGCCAGCAGTTTGGGGGCTAGCGGGAGCGATGAGCAGTTCTTC
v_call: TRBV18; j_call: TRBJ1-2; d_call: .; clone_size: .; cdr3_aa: CASSPPRLTRGYGYTF; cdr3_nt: TGTGCCAGCTCACCACCGCGGCTCACCAGGGGCTATGGCTACACCTTC
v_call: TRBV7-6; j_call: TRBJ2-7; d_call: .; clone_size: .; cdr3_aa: CASSGSQQAYYEQYF; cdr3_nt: TGTGCCAGCAGCGGTAGTCAACAGGCCTACTACGAGCAGTACTTC
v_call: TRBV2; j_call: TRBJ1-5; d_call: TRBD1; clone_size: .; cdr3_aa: CASSESDRDPNQPQHF; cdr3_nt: TGTGCCAGCAGTGAATCTGACAGGGATCCCAATCAGCCCCAGCATTTT
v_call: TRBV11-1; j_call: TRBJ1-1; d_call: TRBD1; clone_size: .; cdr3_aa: CASSRTGVSPRNTEAFF; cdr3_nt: TGTGCCAGCAGCCGGACAGGGGTCTCACCGAGGAACACTGAAGCTTTCTTT
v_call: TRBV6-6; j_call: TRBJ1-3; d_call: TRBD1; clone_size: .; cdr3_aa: CASSSDRANGNTIYF; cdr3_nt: TGTGCCAGCAGTTCCGACAGGGCGAATGGAAACACCATATATTTT
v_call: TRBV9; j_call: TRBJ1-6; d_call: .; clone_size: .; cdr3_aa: CASSIGPENSPLHF; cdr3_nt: TGTGCCAGCAGCATCGGACCGGAAAATTCACCCCTCCACTTT
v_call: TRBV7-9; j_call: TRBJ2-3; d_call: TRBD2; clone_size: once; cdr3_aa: CASSLTLTSGETLNTQYF; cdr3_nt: TGTGCCAGCAGCTTAACATTGACTAGCGGGGAAACCTTAAATACGCAGTATTTT
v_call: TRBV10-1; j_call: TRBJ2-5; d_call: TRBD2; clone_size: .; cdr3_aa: CASSEAGLAGGQTQYF; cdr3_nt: TGCGCCAGCAGTGAAGCTGGACTAGCGGGAGGGCAGACCCAGTACTTC
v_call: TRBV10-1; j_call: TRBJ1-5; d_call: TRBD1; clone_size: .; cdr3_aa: CASSDHRGHQPQHF; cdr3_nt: TGCGCCAGCAGTGACCACAGGGGGCATCAGCCCCAGCATTTT
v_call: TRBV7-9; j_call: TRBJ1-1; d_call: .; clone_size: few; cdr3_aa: CASSGSGTRDTEAFF; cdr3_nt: TGTGCCAGCAGCGGATCCGGGACCCGGGATACTGAAGCTTTCTTT
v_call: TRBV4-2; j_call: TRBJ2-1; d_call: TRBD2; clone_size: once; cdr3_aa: CASSQETSGGEQFF; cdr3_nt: TGTGCCAGCAGCCAAGAAACTAGCGGAGGTGAGCAGTTCTTC
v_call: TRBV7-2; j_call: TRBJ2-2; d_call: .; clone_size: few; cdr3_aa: CASSLGFRGTGELFF; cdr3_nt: TGTGCCAGCAGCTTAGGGTTTCGGGGTACCGGGGAGCTGTTTTTT
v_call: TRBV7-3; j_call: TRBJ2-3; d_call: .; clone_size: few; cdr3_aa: CASSLSQRADTQYF; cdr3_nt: TGTGCCAGCAGCTTAAGCCAGAGGGCAGATACGCAGTATTTT
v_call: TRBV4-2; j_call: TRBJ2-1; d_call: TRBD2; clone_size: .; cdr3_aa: CASSRRGGIGDEQFF; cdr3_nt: TGTGCCAGCAGCCGGCGGGGGGGAATTGGCGATGAGCAGTTCTTC
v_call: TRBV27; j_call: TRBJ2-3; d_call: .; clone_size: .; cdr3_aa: CASSGAADTQYF; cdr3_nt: TGTGCCAGCTCGGGGGCCGCAGATACGCAGTATTTT
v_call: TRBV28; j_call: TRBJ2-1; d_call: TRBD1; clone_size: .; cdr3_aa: CASTTGGYEQFF; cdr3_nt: TGTGCCAGCACCACAGGGGGCTATGAGCAGTTCTTC
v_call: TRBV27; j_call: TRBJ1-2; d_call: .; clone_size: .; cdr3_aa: CASSLRGIGYTF; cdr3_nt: TGTGCCAGCAGTTTACGGGGGATAGGCTACACCTTC
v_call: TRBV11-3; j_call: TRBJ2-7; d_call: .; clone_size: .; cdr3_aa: CASSPSGADEQYF; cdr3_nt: TGTGCCAGCAGCCCCAGTGGGGCAGACGAGCAGTACTTC
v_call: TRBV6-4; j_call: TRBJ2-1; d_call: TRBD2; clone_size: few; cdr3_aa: CASSLIAGGPGEQFF; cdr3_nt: TGTGCCAGCAGTTTGATAGCGGGAGGGCCTGGTGAGCAGTTCTTC
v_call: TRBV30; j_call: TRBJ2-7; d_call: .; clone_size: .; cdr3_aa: CAWSVSVEQYF; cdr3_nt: TGTGCCTGGAGTGTATCTGTCGAGCAGTACTTC
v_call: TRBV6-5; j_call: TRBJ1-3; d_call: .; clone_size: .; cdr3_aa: CASRPRSGAGNTIYF; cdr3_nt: TGTGCCAGCAGACCGCGTTCCGGGGCTGGAAACACCATATATTTT
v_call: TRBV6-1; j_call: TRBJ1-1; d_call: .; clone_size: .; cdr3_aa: CASTEGWGLNTEAFF; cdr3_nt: TGTGCCAGCACTGAAGGTTGGGGGCTGAACACTGAAGCTTTCTTT
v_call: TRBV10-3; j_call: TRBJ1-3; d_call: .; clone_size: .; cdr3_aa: CAISPPRGAGNTIYF; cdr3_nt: TGTGCCATCAGCCCCCCCAGGGGTGCTGGAAACACCATATATTTT
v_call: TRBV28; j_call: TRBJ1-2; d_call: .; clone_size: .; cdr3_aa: CASGGQRGGYTF; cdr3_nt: TGTGCCAGCGGGGGCCAGCGAGGGGGCTACACCTTC
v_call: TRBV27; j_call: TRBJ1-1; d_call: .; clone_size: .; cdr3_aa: CASSPRSGARGTEAFF; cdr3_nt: TGTGCCAGCAGTCCCCGGTCGGGGGCGCGGGGGACTGAAGCTTTCTTT
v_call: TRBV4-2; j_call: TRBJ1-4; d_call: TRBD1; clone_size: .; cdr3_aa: CASSRPGQINEKLFF; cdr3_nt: TGTGCCAGCAGCCGGCCGGGACAGATTAATGAAAAACTGTTTTTT
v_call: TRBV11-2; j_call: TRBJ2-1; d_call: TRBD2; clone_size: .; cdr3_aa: CASSFGGGDNEQFF; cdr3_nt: TGTGCCAGCAGCTTTGGCGGGGGAGACAATGAGCAGTTCTTC
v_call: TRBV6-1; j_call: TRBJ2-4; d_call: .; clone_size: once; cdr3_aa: CASSVRSHYRDIQYF; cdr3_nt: TGTGCCAGCAGTGTAAGGTCCCACTATCGGGACATTCAGTACTTC
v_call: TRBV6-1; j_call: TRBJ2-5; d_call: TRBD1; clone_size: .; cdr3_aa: CASKTGAQETQYF; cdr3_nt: TGTGCCAGCAAGACAGGGGCCCAAGAGACCCAGTACTTC
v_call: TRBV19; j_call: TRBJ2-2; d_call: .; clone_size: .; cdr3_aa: CASSSPAYTGELFF; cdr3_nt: TGTGCCAGTAGTTCCCCGGCTTACACCGGGGAGCTGTTTTTT
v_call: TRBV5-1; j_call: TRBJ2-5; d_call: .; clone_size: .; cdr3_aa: CASSFSSEETQYF; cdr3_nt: TGCGCCAGCAGCTTTAGTAGCGAAGAGACCCAGTACTTC
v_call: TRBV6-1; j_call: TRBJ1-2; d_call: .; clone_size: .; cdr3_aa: CASRGPCYTF; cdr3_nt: TGTGCCAGCAGGGGGCCTTGCTACACCTTC
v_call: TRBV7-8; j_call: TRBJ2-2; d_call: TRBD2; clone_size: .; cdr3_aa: CASGMKGGLAGRGELFF; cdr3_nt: TGTGCCAGCGGAATGAAAGGGGGACTAGCGGGTAGAGGGGAGCTGTTTTTT
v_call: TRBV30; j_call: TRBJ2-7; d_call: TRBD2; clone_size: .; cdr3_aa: CAWSPRGGSDEQYF; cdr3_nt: TGTGCCTGGAGTCCACGGGGGGGCAGCGACGAGCAGTACTTC
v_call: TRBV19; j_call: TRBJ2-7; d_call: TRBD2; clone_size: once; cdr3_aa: CASSLILAGGHDEQYF; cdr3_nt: TGTGCCAGTAGTCTTATACTAGCGGGAGGGCACGACGAGCAGTACTTC
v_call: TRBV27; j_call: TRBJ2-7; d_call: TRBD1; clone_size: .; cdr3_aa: CASSLAPDREQYF; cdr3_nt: TGTGCCAGCAGTTTAGCCCCGGACAGGGAGCAGTACTTC
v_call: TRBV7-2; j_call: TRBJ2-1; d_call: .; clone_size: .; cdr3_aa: CASSLDNYNEQFF; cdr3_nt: TGTGCCAGCAGCCTAGACAATTACAATGAGCAGTTCTTC
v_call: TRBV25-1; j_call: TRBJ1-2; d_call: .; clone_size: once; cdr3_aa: CASSERWDSGYTF; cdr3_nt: TGTGCCAGCAGTGAAAGGTGGGACTCTGGCTACACCTTC
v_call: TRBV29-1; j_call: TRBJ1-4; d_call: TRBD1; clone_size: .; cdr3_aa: CSVEVNTGGEKLFF; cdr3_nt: TGCAGCGTTGAAGTTAATACAGGGGGTGAAAAACTGTTTTTT
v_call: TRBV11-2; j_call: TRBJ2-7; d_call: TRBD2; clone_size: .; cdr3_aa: CASSLGGSSYEQYF; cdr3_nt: TGTGCCAGCAGCTTGGGCGGGAGCTCCTACGAGCAGTACTTC